This is a list of T cell receptor beta chains from one sample in a study of shared clonotypes between healthy human individuals. The table came from immunoSEQ multiplex PCR; TCRdb's copy has only in-frame clones and leaves some out. The sample holds roughly 1,000,000 clones, 75% to 85% seen once. The sequenced sample was memory CD4+ T cells from PBMCs. All receptors derive from a man younger than 30 in good health. Some clones in this sample may be carry-over from other donors' samples. CDR3s include the opening cysteine and the closing phenylalanine or tryptophan. D genes are given only for firm matches. The size of a clone is reported for some rows only, either as once, few or many, or as a class for expanded clones.

clone size | J gene | D gene | V gene | CDR3 protein | CDR3 DNA
. | TRBJ2-1 | TRBD2 | TRBV5-1 | CASSLGTSGRGGIF | TGCGCCAGCAGCTTAGGGACTAGCGGCCGCGGGGGGATCTTC
. | TRBJ2-2 | . | TRBV6-6 | CASSYSPSGELFF | TGTGCCAGCAGTTACTCCCCCTCCGGGGAGCTGTTTTTT
. | TRBJ2-2 | . | TRBV14 | CASSQRQSTGELFF | TGTGCCAGCAGCCAACGGCAGAGCACCGGGGAGCTGTTTTTT
. | TRBJ1-3 | . | TRBV6-1 | CASSEQPSSGNTIYF | TGTGCCAGCAGCGAGCAACCCAGCTCTGGAAACACCATATATTTT
. | TRBJ2-7 | . | TRBV5-4 | CASSSGHQGSYEQYF | TGTGCCAGCAGCTCAGGCCACCAGGGGAGTTACGAGCAGTACTTC
. | TRBJ1-5 | . | TRBV28 | CASSPNRLGARNQPQHF | TGTGCCAGCAGTCCGAATCGGCTTGGGGCCCGGAATCAGCCCCAGCATTTT
. | TRBJ1-3 | . | TRBV28 | CASSPQRDMRINTIYF | TGTGCCAGCAGCCCGCAGAGGGACATGAGAATAAACACCATATATTTT
. | TRBJ1-5 | TRBD1 | TRBV5-1 | CASSPETGANQPQHF | TGCGCCAGCAGCCCAGAGACAGGGGCAAATCAGCCCCAGCATTTT
. | TRBJ2-1 | TRBD2 | TRBV27 | CASSTSGAQYNEQFF | TGTGCCAGCAGTACGAGCGGGGCCCAATACAATGAGCAGTTCTTC
. | TRBJ1-1 | . | TRBV28 | CASSDPLRGAYMNTEAFF | TGTGCCAGCAGTGACCCCCTAAGAGGGGCATACATGAACACTGAAGCTTTCTTT
few | TRBJ1-1 | . | TRBV25-1 | CASSEQGRNTEAFF | TGTGCCAGCAGTGAACAGGGACGGAACACTGAAGCTTTCTTT
. | TRBJ2-7 | TRBD2 | TRBV30 | CAWDGGIEGHEQYF | TGTGCCTGGGACGGGGGGATCGAGGGCCACGAGCAGTACTTC
. | TRBJ2-5 | TRBD1 | TRBV11-2 | CASSSDREQTQYF | TGTGCCAGCAGCAGCGACAGGGAGCAGACCCAGTACTTC
once | TRBJ2-7 | . | TRBV7-9 | CASSPKPGLNLYEQYF | TGTGCCAGCAGCCCCAAACCGGGGCTTAACCTCTACGAGCAGTACTTC
. | TRBJ2-7 | . | TRBV11-2 | CASSLDAGAGTYSYEQYF | TGTGCCAGCAGCTTAGATGCAGGGGCTGGCACCTACTCCTACGAGCAGTACTTC
. | TRBJ1-1 | . | TRBV5-1 | CASSLRAGMNTEAFF | TGCGCCAGCAGCTTGAGGGCGGGGATGAACACTGAAGCTTTCTTT
. | TRBJ2-1 | TRBD2 | TRBV5-4 | CASSLSRTSGYNEQFF | TGTGCCAGCAGCTTGTCGCGGACTAGCGGCTACAATGAGCAGTTCTTC
once | TRBJ1-2 | TRBD1 | TRBV7-2 | CASSLRQGRYGYTF | TGTGCCAGCAGCTTAAGACAGGGAAGATATGGCTACACCTTC
. | TRBJ2-3 | TRBD1 | TRBV6-1 | CASSVGTGVTDTQYF | TGTGCCAGCAGTGTGGGGACAGGGGTTACAGATACGCAGTATTTT
. | TRBJ1-1 | . | TRBV18 | CASSPQTNTEAFF | TGTGCCAGCTCACCCCAAACAAACACTGAAGCTTTCTTT
. | TRBJ2-5 | TRBD2 | TRBV5-4 | CASSLLSGGSSQETQYF | TGTGCCAGCAGCTTGCTCTCGGGCGGGAGTTCCCAAGAGACCCAGTACTTC
. | TRBJ1-1 | TRBD1 | TRBV18 | CASSQSIRGLSDEAFF | TGTGCCAGCTCACAAAGTATTAGGGGGCTGTCGGATGAAGCTTTCTTT
once | TRBJ2-7 | . | TRBV7-6 | CASSSRPGAYEQYF | TGTGCCAGCAGCTCCCGCCCGGGGGCCTACGAGCAGTACTTC
many | TRBJ2-1 | TRBD2 | TRBV28 | CASSPGRGSKREGNYNEQFF | TGTGCCAGCAGTCCTGGCAGGGGGTCCAAGCGGGAGGGAAACTACAATGAGCAGTTCTTC
many | TRBJ1-1 | . | TRBV7-9 | CASSFQGNTEAFF | TGTGCCAGCAGCTTTCAGGGGAACACTGAAGCTTTCTTT
. | TRBJ2-7 | . | TRBV9 | CASSVGSGDSYEQYF | TGTGCCAGCAGCGTAGGATCAGGGGACTCCTACGAGCAGTACTTC